This TCR beta chain was recovered during a study of blood T cell repertoires in COVID-19. Whole-study context: Sources were T cells, B-cell-depleted T cells, or PBMCs; the material itself was cDNA or gDNA.

A Seattle source enrolled patients during active infection and followed them longitudinally. Original processing notes: Nucleated cell counts were estimated from reference gene primer amplification. Method: immunoSEQ multiplex PCR; TCRdb's copy keeps in-frame clones and lacks some. V, J and clone size derive from that table, while D and trimming were established from the DNA sequence. The sample gives around 270,000 clones, around 82% of which show up once; 15% to 19% is in the top ten. The CDR3 covers 16 residues. Losses at the gene ends were 0 bases for V and 4 bases for J; bases not matched to a gene: 3. Germline loops: CDR1 SEHNR, CDR2 FQNEAQ (reference sequence).

This chain joins TRBV7-9 and TRBJ2-2; 9 bases fit TRBD2. The source material was peripheral blood. The source is a person aged 65 to 85 with COVID-19, enrolled during active disease. CDR3 nucleotides: TGTGCCAGCAGCTTAGCAAGGACTAGCGTCACCGGGGAGCTGTTTTTT. Translated: CASSLARTSVTGELFF.